This T cell receptor (beta chain) is drawn from a study of blood T cell repertoires in COVID-19. Under the authors' procedure: Reference gene primer amplification gave nucleated cell count estimates. Some clones are missing from TCRdb's copy, which holds only in-frame ones; the method was immunoSEQ multiplex PCR. V and J calls and clone size are copied from that table; D and trimming were computed from the DNA. The sample shows 350,000 to 450,000 clones, roughly 85% of them seen only once. Deletions cut 4 bases from V and 0 bases from J, with 12 bases between. The CDR3 is made up of 14 amino acids. Germline values: CDR1 SQVTM, CDR2 ANQGSEA.

This receptor was obtained from a woman between 18 and 29 years old with acute or convalescent COVID-19. This chain joins TRBV29-1 and TRBJ1-1; D may be TRBD1 (5 bases). The sequencing sample was made of peripheral blood. The CDR3 DNA sequence: TGCAGCGTTGCCCGAGGACAACTGAACACTGAAGCTTTCTTT. Amino acid sequence: CSVARGQLNTEAFF.